This TCR beta chain was obtained from a study of blood T cell repertoires in COVID-19. A word on this clone: A junction end diverges from the germline sequence, so it may reflect a read error.

The CDR3 is made up of 15 amino acids. CDR1 is MDHEN, CDR2 SYDVKM, per germline. Assay used: immunoSEQ multiplex PCR; TCRdb lists only in-frame clones, some missing. The repertoire holds hundreds of thousands of clones, with approximately 80% as singletons. Participants came from 20 to 25 US areas, aged roughly 18 to 95 years. Cohorts were assigned according to the clinical history that participants reported. This chain joins TRBV28 and TRBJ1-3, with 7 bases fitting TRBD1. This TCR came from a young man with acute COVID-19. The sequenced sample was PBMCs or T cells enriched from blood (not recorded which). CDR3 coding DNA: TGTGCCAGCAGTCCGAGAGTGGGGCGGCCGGTGACAGGGCATTTT. Its translation: CASSPRVGRPVTGHF.